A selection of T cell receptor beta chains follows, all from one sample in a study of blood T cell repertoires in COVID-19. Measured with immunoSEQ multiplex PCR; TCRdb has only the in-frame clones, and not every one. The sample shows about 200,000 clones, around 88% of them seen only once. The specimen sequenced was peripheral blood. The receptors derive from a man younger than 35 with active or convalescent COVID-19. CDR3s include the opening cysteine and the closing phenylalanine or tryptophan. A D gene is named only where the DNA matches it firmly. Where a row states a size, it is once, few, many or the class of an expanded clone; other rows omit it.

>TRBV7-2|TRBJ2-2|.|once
CASSPQGRQTGELFF
TGTGCCAGCAGCCCCCAGGGGCGCCAGACCGGGGAGCTGTTTTTT
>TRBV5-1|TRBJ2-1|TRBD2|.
CASSSSGSSYNEQFF
TGCGCCAGCAGCTCTAGCGGGAGTTCCTACAATGAGCAGTTCTTC
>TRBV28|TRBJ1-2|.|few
CASRFGRVQGYTF
TGTGCCAGCAGATTCGGGAGGGTTCAGGGCTACACCTTC
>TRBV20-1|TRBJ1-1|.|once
CSASLLSPMNTEAFF
TGCAGTGCTAGTCTTCTGTCCCCTATGAACACTGAAGCTTTCTTT
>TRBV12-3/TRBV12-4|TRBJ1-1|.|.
CASSLGAGGQAFF
TGTGCCAGCAGCTTGGGAGCGGGGGGCCAAGCTTTCTTT
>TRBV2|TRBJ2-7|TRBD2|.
CASSPSGSLYEQYF
TGTGCCAGCAGTCCTAGCGGGAGCCTCTACGAGCAGTACTTC
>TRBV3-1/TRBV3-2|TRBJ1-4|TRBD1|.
CASSLRQGVGEKLFF
TGTGCCAGCAGCCTCAGACAGGGGGTTGGCGAAAAACTGTTTTTT
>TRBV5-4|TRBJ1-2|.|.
CASSPPQSQGYGYTF
TGTGCCAGCAGCCCCCCACAGTCCCAGGGCTATGGCTACACCTTC
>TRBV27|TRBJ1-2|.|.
CASSLSEQDGYTF
TGTGCCAGCAGTTTATCCGAACAGGATGGCTACACCTTC
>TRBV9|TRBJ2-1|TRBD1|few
CASSVVGGQGNEQFF
TGTGCCAGCAGCGTTGTCGGGGGACAGGGGAATGAGCAGTTCTTC
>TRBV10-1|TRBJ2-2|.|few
CASSEDRMNTGELFF
TGCGCCAGCAGTGAGGACAGAATGAACACCGGGGAGCTGTTTTTT
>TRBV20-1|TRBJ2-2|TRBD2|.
CSASKVTSGSLNTGELFF
TGCAGTGCTAGTAAGGTGACTAGCGGATCGTTAAACACCGGGGAGCTGTTTTTT
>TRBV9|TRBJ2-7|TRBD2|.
CASSVGEGIRWEQYF
TGTGCCAGCAGCGTAGGGGAGGGGATCCGCTGGGAGCAGTACTTC
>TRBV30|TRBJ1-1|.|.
CAWSPQGSLWDTEAFF
TGTGCCTGGAGTCCTCAGGGGAGCTTATGGGACACTGAAGCTTTCTTT
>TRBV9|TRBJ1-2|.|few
CASSVWEGVGYTF
TGTGCCAGCAGCGTATGGGAAGGGGTTGGCTACACCTTC
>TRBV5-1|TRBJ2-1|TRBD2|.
CASSLAWATSGRGGSGNEQFF
TGCGCCAGCAGCTTGGCATGGGCAACTAGCGGGAGAGGGGGCTCTGGGAATGAGCAGTTCTTC
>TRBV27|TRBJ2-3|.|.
CASTRTSTDTQYF
TGTGCCAGCACCCGAACTAGTACAGATACGCAGTATTTT
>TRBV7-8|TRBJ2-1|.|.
CASSLAIRSNEQFF
TGTGCCAGCAGCTTAGCAATTAGATCCAATGAGCAGTTCTTC
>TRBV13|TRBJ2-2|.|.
CASRPARDTGELFF
TGTGCCAGCAGGCCCGCCAGGGACACCGGGGAGCTGTTTTTT
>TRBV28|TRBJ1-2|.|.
CASGTGTANYGYTF
TGTGCCAGCGGAACAGGGACCGCTAACTATGGCTACACCTTC
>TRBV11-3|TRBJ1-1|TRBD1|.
CASSLGQGTEAFF
TGTGCCAGCAGCTTGGGACAGGGCACTGAAGCTTTCTTT
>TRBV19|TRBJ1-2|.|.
CASSIMGQGYGYTF
TGTGCCAGTAGTATTATGGGGCAGGGCTATGGCTACACCTTC
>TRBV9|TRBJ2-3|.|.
CASSVDLNTDTQYF
TGTGCCAGCAGCGTAGACTTGAACACAGATACGCAGTATTTT
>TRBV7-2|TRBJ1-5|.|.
CASSLVGDNQPQHF
TGTGCCAGCAGCTTAGTCGGAGACAATCAGCCCCAGCATTTT
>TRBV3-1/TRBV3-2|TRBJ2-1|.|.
CASSQSSGVSEQFF
TGTGCCAGCAGCCAATCATCAGGGGTTTCTGAGCAGTTCTTC
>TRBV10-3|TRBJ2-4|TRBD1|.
CAISESGQKNIQYF
TGTGCCATCAGTGAGTCGGGACAGAAAAACATTCAGTACTTC
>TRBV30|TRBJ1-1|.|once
CAWSVMNTEAFF
TGTGCCTGGAGTGTTATGAACACTGAAGCTTTCTTT
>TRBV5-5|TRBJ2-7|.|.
CASSLEPSSYEQYF
TGTGCCAGCAGCTTGGAACCGAGCTCCTACGAGCAGTACTTC
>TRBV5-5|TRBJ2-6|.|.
CASSLRQEVSGANVLTF
TGTGCCAGCAGCTTGCGACAGGAGGTCTCTGGGGCCAACGTCCTGACTTTC
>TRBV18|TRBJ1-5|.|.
CASSPGHRQPQHF
TGTGCCAGCTCACCAGGACACCGTCAGCCCCAGCATTTT
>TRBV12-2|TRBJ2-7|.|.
CASPLPPGAGEVLSEQYF
TGTGCAAGTCCCCTCCCGCCCGGAGCGGGAGAGGTTTTAAGCGAGCAGTACTTC
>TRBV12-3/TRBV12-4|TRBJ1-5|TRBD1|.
CASSTGGVQPQHF
TGTGCCAGCAGTACAGGGGGAGTCCAGCCCCAGCATTTT
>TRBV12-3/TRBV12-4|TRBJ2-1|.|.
CASHFQGNNEQFF
TGTGCCAGCCACTTCCAGGGTAACAATGAGCAGTTCTTC
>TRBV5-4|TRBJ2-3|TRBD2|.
CASSLVGLAADTQYF
TGTGCCAGCAGCTTGGTCGGTCTAGCGGCAGATACGCAGTATTTT
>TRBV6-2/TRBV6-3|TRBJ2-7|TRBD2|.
CASSYPRGLARHYEQYF
TGTGCCAGCAGTTACCCGCGGGGACTAGCGCGACACTACGAGCAGTACTTC
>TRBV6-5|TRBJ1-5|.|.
CASSYHGRDNQPQHF
TGTGCCAGCAGTTATCACGGACGGGACAATCAGCCCCAGCATTTT
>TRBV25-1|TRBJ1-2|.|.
CASSELSPGAQGGYTF
TGTGCCAGCAGTGAATTGTCCCCAGGGGCTCAGGGGGGCTACACCTTC
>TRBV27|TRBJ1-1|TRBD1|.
CASSPQTGSANTEAFF
TGTGCCAGCAGTCCGCAGACAGGGTCAGCTAACACTGAAGCTTTCTTT
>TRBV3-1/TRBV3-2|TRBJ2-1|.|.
CASSLTSEYEQFF
TGTGCCAGCAGCCTCACTAGTGAATATGAGCAGTTCTTC
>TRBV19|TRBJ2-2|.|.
CASSTREPRHNTGELFF
TGTGCCAGTAGTACCCGGGAGCCGCGCCATAACACCGGGGAGCTGTTTTTT
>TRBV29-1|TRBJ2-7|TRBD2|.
CSVEDLVASGVYEQYF
TGCAGCGTTGAAGATCTGGTGGCTAGCGGAGTCTACGAGCAGTACTTC
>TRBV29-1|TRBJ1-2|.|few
CSVEVSFPYGYTF
TGCAGCGTTGAAGTGTCTTTTCCCTATGGCTACACCTTC
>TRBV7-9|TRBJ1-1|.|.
CASSLVDFGTEAFF
TGTGCCAGCAGCTTAGTAGATTTCGGGACTGAAGCTTTCTTT
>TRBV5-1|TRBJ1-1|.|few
CASSARAGEGTEAFF
TGCGCCAGCAGCGCCCGGGCGGGGGAGGGGACTGAAGCTTTCTTT
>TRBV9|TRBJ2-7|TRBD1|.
CASSGQGAWDEQYF
TGTGCCAGCAGCGGCCAGGGGGCTTGGGACGAGCAGTACTTC
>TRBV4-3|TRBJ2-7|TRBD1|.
CASSQARNDRGYFYEQYF
TGCGCCAGCAGCCAAGCTAGAAACGACAGGGGGTATTTCTACGAGCAGTACTTC
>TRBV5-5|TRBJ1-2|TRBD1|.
CASSTSGTGSYGYTF
TGTGCCAGCAGCACCTCCGGGACAGGGAGCTATGGCTACACCTTC
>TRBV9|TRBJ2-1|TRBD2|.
CASSARDRGLAGVYNEQFF
TGTGCCAGCAGCGCCCGGGACAGGGGACTAGCGGGGGTCTACAATGAGCAGTTCTTC
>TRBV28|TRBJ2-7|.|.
CASSLYPTGGRHEQYF
TGTGCCAGCAGTTTATATCCTACCGGGGGTCGCCACGAGCAGTACTTC
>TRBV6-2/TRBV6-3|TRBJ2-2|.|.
CASSPSGGDTGELFF
TGTGCCAGCAGTCCATCCGGCGGAGACACCGGGGAGCTGTTTTTT
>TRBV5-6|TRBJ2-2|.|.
CASSSDTGELFF
TGTGCCAGCAGTTCCGACACCGGGGAGCTGTTTTTT
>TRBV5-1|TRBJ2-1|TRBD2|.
CASSLARESFNEQFF
TGCGCCAGCAGCTTGGCGCGGGAGTCTTTCAATGAGCAGTTCTTC
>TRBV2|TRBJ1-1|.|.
CASSEGRGEAFF
TGTGCCAGCAGTGAAGGCAGGGGCGAAGCTTTCTTT
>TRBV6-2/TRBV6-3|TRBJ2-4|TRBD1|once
CASSSVQGAKNIQYF
TGTGCCAGCAGTTCGGTACAGGGGGCAAAAAACATTCAGTACTTC
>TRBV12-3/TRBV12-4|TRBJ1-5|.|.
CASSLSNNQPQHF
TGTGCCAGCAGTCTAAGTAACAATCAGCCCCAGCATTTT
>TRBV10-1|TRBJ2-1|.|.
CASSVSRNEQFF
TGCGCCAGCAGTGTGTCCAGGAATGAGCAGTTCTTC
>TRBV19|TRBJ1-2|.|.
CASSTHLQGGVYGYTF
TGTGCCAGTAGTACCCACTTGCAGGGTGGGGTTTACGGCTACACCTTC